This T cell receptor (beta chain) was observed in a study of blood T cell repertoires in COVID-19. The sample holds one count of this clone. V lost 5 bases, J lost 4 bases, and 8 bases stayed unmatched. The CDR3 has 15 residues. In germline, CDR1 is SGHTA, CDR2 FQGTGA. The repertoire was sequenced with immunoSEQ multiplex PCR; TCRdb's copy has only in-frame clones and lacks some. Of 230,000 or so clones listed, more than 65% are singletons. This TCR was sampled from a man in his fifties or sixties with active or convalescent COVID-19. The chain combines TRBV7-3 with TRBJ1-3, with 7 nucleotides matching TRBD1. The sample consisted of peripheral blood. The CDR3 reads CASSLPRDRGNTIYF. CDR3 nucleotide sequence: TGTGCCAGCAGCCTCCCCCGGGACAGAGGAAACACCATATATTTT.